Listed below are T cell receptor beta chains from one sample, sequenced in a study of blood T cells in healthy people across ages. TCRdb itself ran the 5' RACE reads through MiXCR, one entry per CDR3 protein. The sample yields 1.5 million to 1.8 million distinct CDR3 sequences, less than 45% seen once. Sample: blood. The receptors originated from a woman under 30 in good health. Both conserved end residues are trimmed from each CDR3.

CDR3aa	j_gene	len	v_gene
ASSLGVDQAEKLF	TRBJ1-4	13	TRBV7-2
SVGADGEQF	TRBJ2-1	9	TRBV29-1
SARWGPTKY	TRBJ2-3	9	TRBV20-1
ASSKQGAVTGELF	TRBJ2-2	13	TRBV12-3/TRBV12-4
ASSSPASGRPDTQY	TRBJ2-3	14	TRBV6-5
ASIERGFDEQY	-	11	TRBV28
SARGVGQETQY	TRBJ2-5	11	TRBV20-1
ASSQDRAGDQETQY	TRBJ2-5	14	TRBV4-3
AISSRDGFNEQF	TRBJ2-1	12	TRBV10-3
ASSAGTGDYGNTEAF	TRBJ1-1	15	TRBV25-1
SVGDGNIEQF	TRBJ2-1	10	TRBV29-1
SARVQGATEAF	TRBJ1-1	11	TRBV20-1
SARPPGLAGSQF	TRBJ2-1	12	TRBV20-1
SVPTWGAELDTQY	TRBJ2-3	13	TRBV29-1
ATSRDGAGLGTDTQY	TRBJ2-3	15	TRBV15
ASSPDRGGLLGEQY	TRBJ2-7	14	TRBV12-3/TRBV12-4
ASSYLSGELF	TRBJ2-2	10	TRBV6-5